This T cell receptor beta chain was captured by sequencing in a study of cytomegalovirus exposure and HLA in healthy donors. Notes on the study in general: Per a later analysis, HLA-associated TCR beta chains showed more clonal expansion than other, equally common TCR beta chains.

After removal of 2 bases from V and 6 bases from J, the junction contained 6 bases not matched to a gene. Germline values: CDR1 SGDLS, CDR2 YYNGEE. This CDR3 region has 16 residues. The PCR had 60 Vbeta and 13 Jbeta primers. The method was immunoSEQ multiplex PCR; TCRdb's version includes in-frame clones alone and lacks a portion of them. This sample has more than 100,000 clones, with around 77% found just once. A remark on this clone: No antigen is known for it.

The chain recombines TRBV9 with TRBJ2-1; 12 bases map to TRBD1. The receptor's source is a human donor in good health. Input material: PBMCs. DNA for the CDR3: TGTGCCAGCAGCGTGAGGGGGGACAGGGGGCCCAATGAGCAGTTCTTC. The encoded protein is CASSVRGDRGPNEQFF.